The 29 T cell receptor beta chains given below trace back to one sample, sequenced in a study of beta chain features in type 1 diabetes. Reverse transcribing all isolated RNA meant expressed TCRB transcripts were sequenced. Profiling relied on immunoSEQ multiplex PCR, and the TCRdb table lists in-frame clones only, not all of them. This sample has roughly 300,000 clones, with roughly 8% found just once. Sequencing was performed on central memory CD4+ T cells from blood. The source is a woman aged 18-30 years in good health.

CDR3 region: CASSQAVLAGSYEQYF. In nucleotides, the CDR3 is TGTGCCAGCAGCCAAGCGGTGTTAGCGGGGTCCTACGAGCAGTACTTC. The genes are TRBV4-2 and TRBJ2-7; TRBD2 matches at 8 bases. The CDR3 is made up of 16 amino acids. Per germline, CDR1 LGHNA and CDR2 YNFKEQ. V shed 1 base and J 1 base; nucleotides not matched to a gene: 6.

V and J are TRBV7-8 and TRBJ1-5, with 7 nucleotides matching TRBD1. Unmatched junction bases numbered 4, after V lost 3 bases and J lost 8 bases. The germline V gene has CDR1 SGHVS and CDR2 FQNEAQ. The CDR3 runs to 13 residues. DNA of the CDR3: TGTGCCAGCAGCTTTGAGGGGGCGAAGCCCCAGCATTTT. This sequence encodes CASSFEGAKPQHF.

This clone was seen more than once but under ten times. The chain's CDR3 is CATSRDTRGTALYEQYF. In DNA form, the CDR3 reads TGTGCCACCAGCAGAGATACTAGGGGGACAGCCCTCTACGAGCAGTACTTC. This chain links TRBV15 with TRBJ2-7, with 7 positions matching TRBD1. Trimming cost V 0 bases and J 3 bases; bases outside gene matches: 11. The CDR3 contains 17 residues. Per the germline V gene, CDR1 is LNHNV and CDR2 is YYDKDF (reference sequence).

This chain links TRBV7-2 with TRBJ2-2; no clear D gene. Trimming stripped 5 bases from V and 6 bases from J, with 10 bases between. The CDR3 totals 13 residues. In germline, CDR1 is SGHTA, CDR2 FQGNSA. CDR3 loop: CASSLTWSGELFF. In DNA, the CDR3 is TGTGCCAGCAGCCTGACCTGGTCCGGGGAGCTGTTTTTT. Full variable domain (missing parts from reference TRBV7-2 and TRBJ2-2): GAGVSQSPSNKVTEKGKDVELRCDPISGHTALYWYRQSLGQGLEFLIYFQGNSAPDKSGLPSDRFSAERTGGSVSTLTIQRTQQEDSAVYLCASSLTWSGELFFGEGSRLTVL.

In this sample, this clone turned up a few times. This chain links TRBV18 with TRBJ2-6, with unresolved D. Germline CDR1 and CDR2: KGHSH and LQKENI. The CDR3 spans 14 residues. Trimming pared 6 bases from V and 0 bases from J, leaving 6 bases between. The CDR3 DNA sequence: TGTGCCAGCTCTACCTCCTCTGGGGCCAACGTCCTGACTTTC. It specifies CASSTSSGANVLTF.

This clone was seen repeatedly, ten times or more. V gene TRBV15 combines with J gene TRBJ2-7; D gene uncertain. The germline V gene encodes CDR1 LNHNV and CDR2 YYDKDF (reference sequence). The CDR3 spans 13 residues. V lost 3 bases, J lost 1 base, and 7 bases lay in between. The CDR3 reads CATSSDVSYEQYF. The CDR3 DNA follows: TGTGCCACCAGCAGCGACGTATCCTACGAGCAGTACTTC.

This clone occurred many times. CDR3 DNA: TGTGCCAGCAGTGAGCGAAGGACTAGCGGGAGGGCCGCTGAGCAGTTCTTC. Residues: CASSERRTSGRAAEQFF. The J gene is TRBJ2-1, the V gene TRBV2, with 15 positions matching TRBD2. The V gene's germline CDR1 is SNHLY and CDR2 FYNNEI. The CDR3 is 17 amino acids. J gave up 9 bases and V 3 bases, and 9 bases lay outside the gene matches. The whole variable domain, remainder taken from reference TRBV2 and TRBJ2-1, is EPEVTQTPSHQVTQMGQEVILRCVPISNHLYFYWYRQILGQKVEFLVSFYNNEISEKSEIFDDQFSVERPDGSNFTLKIRSTKLEDSAMYFCASSERRTSGRAAEQFFGPGTRLTVL.

The chain links TRBV7-2 to TRBJ2-7; TRBD2 matches at 8 bases. The CDR3 contains 14 residues. CDR1 and CDR2 (germline): SGHTA, FQGNSA. Unmatched junction bases numbered 4, after V lost 4 bases and J lost 2 bases. Written as DNA, the CDR3 is TGTGCCAGCAGCTACCAGCGGGGGCCCTACGAGCAGTACTTC. Its protein product is CASSYQRGPYEQYF.

This rearrangement joins TRBV15 to TRBJ1-3; D unclear. V lost 3 bases to trimming and J lost 0 bases, with 12 bases between them. The germline V gene encodes CDR1 LNHNV and CDR2 YYDKDF (reference sequence). CDR3 size: 16 residues. The CDR3 nucleotides are TGTGCCACCAGCAGGAATACACGGTCCTCTGGAAACACCATATATTTT. The encoded protein is CATSRNTRSSGNTIYF. The full variable domain, in which reference TRBV15 and TRBJ1-3 provide the parts outside the CDR3, is DAMVIQNPRYQVTQFGKPVTLSCSQTLNHNVMYWYQQKSSQAPKLLFHYYDKDFNNEADTPDNFQSRRPNTSFCFLDIRSPGLGDTAMYLCATSRNTRSSGNTIYFGEGSWLTVV.

This clone was picked up a small number of times. This sequence joins TRBV7-2 and TRBJ2-7; 8 nucleotides match TRBD2. J was trimmed by 2 bases and V by 5 bases; bases with no gene match: 11. The CDR3 consists of 16 residues. The germline V gene has CDR1 SGHTA and CDR2 FQGNSA. CDR3 sequence reads: CASSLRAGGGTYEQYF. The CDR3 DNA reads as TGTGCCAGCAGCCTCAGGGCTGGCGGGGGGACCTACGAGCAGTACTTC.

In this sample, this clone turned up a few times. One junction end disagrees with the germline gene, perhaps due to a read error. The V gene is TRBV14, the J gene TRBJ2-7; 7 nucleotides match TRBD1. CDR1 and CDR2 (germline): SGHDN, FVKESK. CDR3 length: 11 amino acids. DNA of the CDR3: TGTGCCAGCGGCCAAGACAGGGTGGCGTACTTC. This codes for CASGQDRVAYF.

This clone has only a few counts. This chain uses TRBV7-8 with TRBJ2-7, with TRBD1 matching 9 bases. The germline CDR1 and CDR2 sequences are SGHVS and FQNEAQ. J lost 4 bases, V lost 2 bases, and 6 bases had no gene match. This CDR3 comprises 15 residues. Written as DNA, the CDR3 is TGTGCCAGCAGCTTAAACCGGGACAGGGCTTACGAGCAGTACTTC. Protein sequence: CASSLNRDRAYEQYF.

This clone was recorded a few times. The chain has TRBV7-2 and TRBJ1-1; D is possibly TRBD1 (6 bases). Per the germline V gene, CDR1 is SGHTA and CDR2 is FQGNSA. The V end lost 5 bases, the J end lost 3 bases, and 13 bases lay between the germline ends. CDR3 size: 14 residues. The CDR3: CASSPQGQDTEAFF. DNA of the CDR3: TGTGCCAGCAGCCCACAGGGTCAGGACACTGAAGCTTTCTTT.

In its sample, this clone was seen many times. This chain links TRBV9 with TRBJ2-3; 7 bases line up with TRBD1. The CDR3 runs 14 residues. The ends lost 0 bases at V and 8 bases at J; junction bases unmatched: 6. Germline CDR1 and CDR2: SGDLS and YYNGEE. This chain's CDR3 is CASSVGQGEGTQYF. The CDR3 region has the DNA TGTGCCAGCAGCGTAGGACAGGGTGAGGGTACGCAGTATTTT. The full variable domain, its missing parts supplied by reference TRBV9 and TRBJ2-3, is DSGVTQTPKHLITATGQRVTLRCSPRSGDLSVYWYQQSLDQGLQFLIQYYNGEERAKGNILERFSAQQFPDLHSELNLSSLELGDSALYFCASSVGQGEGTQYFGPGTRLTVL.

This clone was seen at least ten times. The sample contains more than one DNA sequence encoding this CDR3. The rearrangement uses TRBV2 and TRBJ2-7, with D perhaps matching TRBD1 (5 bases). Trimming pared 4 bases from V and 4 bases from J, leaving 8 bases between. The CDR3 consists of 12 residues. Per the germline V gene, CDR1 is SNHLY and CDR2 is FYNNEI. The CDR3 DNA follows: TGTGCCAGCAGTGCCGACAGTTACGAGCAGTACTTC. Translation gives CASSADSYEQYF. Based on the CDR3 plus reference TRBV2 and TRBJ2-7, the full variable domain is EPEVTQTPSHQVTQMGQEVILRCVPISNHLYFYWYRQILGQKVEFLVSFYNNEISEKSEIFDDQFSVERPDGSNFTLKIRSTKLEDSAMYFCASSADSYEQYFGPGTRLTVT.

In this sample, this clone turned up a few times. The genes are TRBV7-2 and TRBJ2-1, with D possibly TRBD1 on 5 matching bases. The germline V and J ends were trimmed by 5 bases and 9 bases, with 17 bases remaining between them. CDR1 and CDR2 (germline): SGHTA, FQGNSA. The CDR3 has 14 amino acids. Here the CDR3 DNA reads TGTGCCAGCAGCGCGACAGTACTCGTGGGTGAGCAGTTCTTC. Translation: CASSATVLVGEQFF.

As DNA, the CDR3 is TGTGCCAGCAGCTTCCAAGGACTAGCTTTCTACGAGCAGTACTTC. Translated: CASSFQGLAFYEQYF. The chain recombines TRBV5-4 with TRBJ2-7; 8 bases map to TRBD2. With 2 bases clipped from V and 3 bases from J, the junction kept 7 bases outside the gene matches. Germline V CDR1 and CDR2: SGHNT, YYREEE (reference sequence). This CDR3 region has 15 residues. The entire variable domain, with the rest obtained from reference TRBV5-4 and TRBJ2-7, is as follows: ETGVTQSPTHLIKTRGQQVTLRCSSQSGHNTVSWYQQALGQGPQFIFQYYREEENGRGNFPPRFSGLQFPNYSSELNVNALELDDSALYLCASSFQGLAFYEQYFGPGTRLTVT.

This sequence joins TRBV19 and TRBJ2-3; tentative D call: TRBD2 (6 bases). The germline V gene encodes CDR1 LNHDA and CDR2 SQIVND (reference sequence). The germline V and J ends were trimmed by 4 bases and 0 bases, with 8 bases remaining between them. The CDR3 totals 14 residues. The DNA of the CDR3 is TGTGCCAGTAGTAAGCGGGCTAGCACAGATACGCAGTATTTT. Translation: CASSKRASTDTQYF.

The chain recombines TRBV28 with TRBJ2-3; unclear D gene. There are 11 residues in the CDR3. Germline CDR1 and CDR2: MDHEN and SYDVKM. Trimming stripped 5 bases from V and 6 bases from J, with 6 bases between. CDR3 in DNA: TGTGCCAGCAGTACCCATGATACGCAGTATTTT. Translation: CASSTHDTQYF.

The chain employs TRBV27 and TRBJ2-7; TRBD1 matches at 8 bases. The germline gives CDR1 MNHEY, CDR2 SMNVEV (reference sequence). Trimming at V came to 7 bases and at J to 3 bases, leaving 5 bases not matched to a gene. The CDR3 covers 13 residues. Here the CDR3 reads CASKLQGGYEQYF. In DNA, the CDR3 is TGTGCCAGCAAGCTACAGGGGGGCTACGAGCAGTACTTC.

The genes are TRBV2 and TRBJ2-6; a possible D gene is TRBD2 (6 bases). Germline assignment: CDR1 SNHLY and CDR2 FYNNEI. This CDR3 comprises 16 residues. Trimming stripped 3 bases from V and 2 bases from J, with 11 bases between. CDR3 loop: CASSDIREAGANVLTF. The CDR3 DNA follows: TGTGCCAGCAGTGATATAAGGGAGGCTGGGGCCAACGTCCTGACTTTC.

This clone was observed a few times. The CDR3 region is CASRQAGSLHTQYF. As DNA, the CDR3 is TGTGCCAGCAGACAGGCAGGCAGCTTGCATACGCAGTATTTT. The chain combines TRBV14 with TRBJ2-3; tentative D call: TRBD1 (5 bases). The germline CDR1 and CDR2 sequences are SGHDN and FVKESK. Trimming shortened V by 6 bases and J by 7 bases, and 17 bases separated the two germline ends. The CDR3 is 14 residues long. Supplemented by reference TRBV14 and TRBJ2-3, the full variable domain reads EAGVTQFPSHSVIEKGQTVTLRCDPISGHDNLYWYRRVMGKEIKFLLHFVKESKQDESGMPNNRFLAERTGGTYSTLKVQPAELEDSGVYFCASRQAGSLHTQYFGPGTRLTVL.

The chain recombines TRBV5-4 with TRBJ2-3; 8 nucleotides agree with TRBD2. The junction had 2 bases not matched to a gene; V was cut back by 0 bases and J by 2 bases. Germline CDR1 is SGHNT and CDR2 is YYREEE (reference sequence). This CDR3 region has 15 residues. This chain's CDR3 is CASSLGGRITDTQYF. CDR3 DNA: TGTGCCAGCAGCTTGGGCGGGAGGATCACAGATACGCAGTATTTT.

This rearrangement joins TRBV30 to TRBJ2-3; 8 bases agree with TRBD2. This CDR3 is built from 18 residues. With V trimmed by 0 bases and J by 3 bases, 14 bases remained unmatched. Germline loops: CDR1 GTSNPN, CDR2 SVGIG (reference sequence). CDR3 sequence: CAWSVRTAGGHVTDTQYF. In DNA form, the CDR3 reads TGTGCCTGGAGTGTACGGACCGCGGGAGGCCATGTGACAGATACGCAGTATTTT.

This clone was detected a few times. V is TRBV7-8 and J is TRBJ2-5; 8 bases agree with TRBD2. Germline V gives CDR1 SGHVS, CDR2 FQNEAQ. Trimming at V came to 4 bases and at J to 4 bases, leaving 20 bases not matched to a gene. This CDR3 has 19 residues. CDR3: CASSSSRVLSGREGETQYF. The CDR3 coding sequence is TGTGCCAGCAGCTCCAGTAGGGTCCTAAGCGGGAGAGAAGGAGAGACCCAGTACTTC.

This clone showed up just a few times. The genes are TRBV7-6 and TRBJ2-1, with 8 bases identical to TRBD2. V trimming: 5 bases; J trimming: 9 bases; junction bases outside the gene matches: 6. The CDR3 extends over 13 amino acids. CDR1 and CDR2 (germline): SGHVS, FNYEAQ. This chain's CDR3 is CASSGRREGEQFF. The DNA for the CDR3 is TGTGCCAGCAGCGGGAGACGGGAGGGTGAGCAGTTCTTC. The full variable domain, completed using reference TRBV7-6 and TRBJ2-1, is GAGVSQSPRYKVTKRGQDVALRCDPISGHVSLYWYRQALGQGPEFLTYFNYEAQQDKSGLPNDRFSAERPEGSISTLTIQRTEQRDSAMYRCASSGRREGEQFFGPGTRLTVL.

The J gene is TRBJ2-7, the V gene TRBV18; 7 bases fit TRBD2. The germline CDR1 and CDR2 sequences are KGHSH and LQKENI. The CDR3 has 13 amino acids. With 6 bases clipped from V and 5 bases from J, the junction kept 7 bases outside the gene matches. CDR3 nucleotides: TGTGCCAGCTCGAAACGGGAGGCCGACGAGCAGTACTTC. The encoded protein is CASSKREADEQYF.

This clone showed up many times. The DNA of the CDR3 is TGTGCCAGCAGAGGGGACAGTGGGGATTGGGGCAATCAGCCCCAGCATTTT. It yields the protein CASRGDSGDWGNQPQHF. The chain recombines TRBV5-5 with TRBJ1-5; TRBD1 matches at 7 bases. The CDR3 has 17 amino acids. V lost 5 bases to trimming and J lost 2 bases; unmatched junction nucleotides: 13. Germline loops: CDR1 SGHKS, CDR2 YYEKEE (reference sequence).

This clone occurred a few times. The chain combines TRBV19 with TRBJ2-1, with D tentatively TRBD2 (5 bases). The CDR3 has 14 residues. Germline V gene lookup returns CDR1 LNHDA and CDR2 SQIVND (reference sequence). Trimming removed 5 bases at V and 4 bases at J, with 12 bases between. CDR3 residues: CASSSASLYNEQFF. As DNA, the CDR3 is TGTGCCAGTAGTTCGGCTAGCCTATACAATGAGCAGTTCTTC.